This is a list of T cell receptor beta chains from one sample in a study of regulatory T cells in long-lasting Graves disease. TCRdb re-called the multiplex PCR reads with MiXCR, one entry per CDR3 protein. The sample lists about 440,000 distinct CDR3 sequences; 16% were seen once. The data also belong to a second study, concerning T cells in Graves' hyperthyroidism and ophthalmopathy.

Material: peripheral blood mononuclear cells (PBMCs), obtained at new diagnosis, from a patient treated with antithyroid drugs. These receptor sequences come from a woman aged 25 to 45 with Graves disease. Each CDR3 is given with its conserved first and last residue. The D gene is left open where the match is weak. Clone size is stated in some rows and not others, as once, few, many or a class when expanded.

cdr3_nt: TGTGCCACCAGTGATTTGATGGGGACCGGGGAGCTGTTTTTT
cdr3_aa: CATSDLMGTGELFF
v_call: TRBV24-1
clone_size: few
j_call: TRBJ2-2
d_call: -
cdr3_length: 14

cdr3_nt: TGCAGTGCTGACCGGGACACCCCCGGTCAGCCCCAGCATTTT
cdr3_aa: CSADRDTPGQPQHF
v_call: TRBV20-1
clone_size: -
j_call: TRBJ1-5
d_call: -
cdr3_length: 14

cdr3_nt: TGTGCCAGCAGCTTGAGGAGACTTACAGGGGGCCTTAGCACAGATACGCAGTATTTT
cdr3_aa: CASSLRRLTGGLSTDTQYF
v_call: TRBV5-6
clone_size: many
j_call: TRBJ2-3
d_call: TRBD1
cdr3_length: 19

cdr3_nt: TGTGCCAGCAGTTTCTTCCCGGGAGGACTTTCCACAGATACGCAGTATTTT
cdr3_aa: CASSFFPGGLSTDTQYF
v_call: TRBV12-3/TRBV12-4
clone_size: many
j_call: TRBJ2-3
d_call: TRBD2
cdr3_length: 17

cdr3_nt: TGTGCCAGCAGACAAGGCGGGACAGCTGCAAATGGCTACACCTTC
cdr3_aa: CASRQGGTAANGYTF
v_call: TRBV7-9
clone_size: -
j_call: TRBJ1-2
d_call: TRBD1
cdr3_length: 15

cdr3_nt: TGTGCCAGTAGTCCCCCCTCCGGACAGGGGGCGGGTTTGTACAATGAGCAGTTCTTC
cdr3_aa: CASSPPSGQGAGLYNEQFF
v_call: TRBV7-2
clone_size: few
j_call: TRBJ2-1
d_call: TRBD1
cdr3_length: 19

cdr3_nt: TGTGCCAGCTCACCACCTCCGACAGGGGGCGGAGTAGGGCAGTTCTTC
cdr3_aa: CASSPPPTGGGVGQFF
v_call: TRBV18
clone_size: many
j_call: TRBJ2-1
d_call: TRBD1
cdr3_length: 16

cdr3_nt: TGTGCCAGCAGCAGATCGGGACAGGGAAGGGGGGATACGCAGTATTTT
cdr3_aa: CASSRSGQGRGDTQYF
v_call: TRBV9
clone_size: many
j_call: TRBJ2-3
d_call: TRBD1
cdr3_length: 16

cdr3_nt: TGCGCCAGCAGCACCGGGACTGGGAGTGGAGATACGCAGTATTTT
cdr3_aa: CASSTGTGSGDTQYF
v_call: TRBV5-1
clone_size: once
j_call: TRBJ2-3
d_call: -
cdr3_length: 15

cdr3_nt: TGTGCCAGCAGTTCACCGGCCCTAGCGCCGTACAATGAGCAGTTCTTC
cdr3_aa: CASSSPALAPYNEQFF
v_call: TRBV28
clone_size: many
j_call: TRBJ2-1
d_call: -
cdr3_length: 16

cdr3_nt: TGTGCCAGCCACGGGGGGGCACCCAACACTGAAGCTTTCTTT
cdr3_aa: CASHGGAPNTEAFF
v_call: TRBV28
clone_size: -
j_call: TRBJ1-1
d_call: -
cdr3_length: 14

cdr3_nt: TGCGCCAGCAGCCCCATCGGGCAGGTGGATTATGGCTACACCTTC
cdr3_aa: CASSPIGQVDYGYTF
v_call: TRBV5-1
clone_size: many
j_call: TRBJ1-2
d_call: -
cdr3_length: 15

cdr3_nt: TGTGCCAGCAGCTTAAACTGGGGGTCCTACGAGCAGTACTTC
cdr3_aa: CASSLNWGSYEQYF
v_call: TRBV5-5
clone_size: few
j_call: TRBJ2-7
d_call: -
cdr3_length: 14

cdr3_nt: TGCGCCAGCGGACTAGCGGGACCCAATGAGCAGTTCTTC
cdr3_aa: CASGLAGPNEQFF
v_call: TRBV5-1
clone_size: many
j_call: TRBJ2-1
d_call: TRBD2
cdr3_length: 13

cdr3_nt: TGCAGTGCTCTCTCCGGGACTAGCGGAACCTACGAGCAGTACTTC
cdr3_aa: CSALSGTSGTYEQYF
v_call: TRBV20-1
clone_size: -
j_call: TRBJ2-7
d_call: TRBD2
cdr3_length: 15

cdr3_nt: TGTGCCAGCAGACCGACTAGCGGGAGGGCCTACCTGGACGAGCAGTACTTC
cdr3_aa: CASRPTSGRAYLDEQYF
v_call: TRBV6-1
clone_size: many
j_call: TRBJ2-7
d_call: TRBD2
cdr3_length: 17

cdr3_nt: TGTGCCTGGAGTGGCGGACAGGGGGCACCTTACAATGAGCAGTTCTTC
cdr3_aa: CAWSGGQGAPYNEQFF
v_call: TRBV30
clone_size: -
j_call: TRBJ2-1
d_call: TRBD1
cdr3_length: 16

cdr3_nt: TGTGCCAGCAGTGAATACGGGGAGTCAGATACGCAGTATTTT
cdr3_aa: CASSEYGESDTQYF
v_call: TRBV25-1
clone_size: few
j_call: TRBJ2-3
d_call: -
cdr3_length: 14

cdr3_nt: TGCAGTGCTACCCCCGGGACTAGCGGCTACAATGAGCAGTTCTTC
cdr3_aa: CSATPGTSGYNEQFF
v_call: TRBV20-1
clone_size: many
j_call: TRBJ2-1
d_call: TRBD2
cdr3_length: 15

cdr3_nt: TGTGCCAGTAACCCGCGCGGCTGGCAGACCCAGTACTTC
cdr3_aa: CASNPRGWQTQYF
v_call: TRBV19
clone_size: -
j_call: TRBJ2-5
d_call: -
cdr3_length: 13

cdr3_nt: TGTGCCAGCAGCCTCCGGGACAGGGGGTGGTACGAGCAGTACTTC
cdr3_aa: CASSLRDRGWYEQYF
v_call: TRBV14
clone_size: few
j_call: TRBJ2-7
d_call: TRBD1
cdr3_length: 15

cdr3_nt: TGTGCCAGCAGCCGCATGCAAAGCGGGCCAAATGAGCAGTTCTTC
cdr3_aa: CASSRMQSGPNEQFF
v_call: TRBV6-1
clone_size: -
j_call: TRBJ2-1
d_call: -
cdr3_length: 15

cdr3_nt: TGTACCAGCTTACTTGACAGGGTACGAGAGCAGTACTTC
cdr3_aa: CTSLLDRVREQYF
v_call: TRBV2
clone_size: -
j_call: TRBJ2-7
d_call: TRBD1
cdr3_length: 13

cdr3_nt: TGTGCCAGCAGTGAGGGAGGGGTTGGCAATCAGCCCCAGCATTTT
cdr3_aa: CASSEGGVGNQPQHF
v_call: TRBV2
clone_size: many
j_call: TRBJ1-5
d_call: -
cdr3_length: 15

cdr3_nt: TGTGCCAGCAGGGAAGCGGGAGAGGTTACTGAGCAGTTCTTC
cdr3_aa: CASREAGEVTEQFF
v_call: TRBV6-1
clone_size: many
j_call: TRBJ2-1
d_call: TRBD2
cdr3_length: 14

cdr3_nt: TGTGCCAGCAGCTTAGATGCAGCGAACACTGAAGCTTTCTTT
cdr3_aa: CASSLDAANTEAFF
v_call: TRBV7-9
clone_size: many
j_call: TRBJ1-1
d_call: -
cdr3_length: 14

cdr3_nt: TGCAGTGCTACCCCCGGGACTAGCGACACCGGGGAGCTGTTTTTT
cdr3_aa: CSATPGTSDTGELFF
v_call: TRBV20-1
clone_size: -
j_call: TRBJ2-2
d_call: TRBD2
cdr3_length: 15

cdr3_nt: TGTGCCAGCGGGACTAGCGGAAAGCAGTTCTTC
cdr3_aa: CASGTSGKQFF
v_call: TRBV27
clone_size: once
j_call: TRBJ2-1
d_call: TRBD2
cdr3_length: 11

cdr3_nt: TGCGCCAGCAGCTCCGCCGGGGACTTACCATCCTACGAGCAGTACTTC
cdr3_aa: CASSSAGDLPSYEQYF
v_call: TRBV5-1
clone_size: few
j_call: TRBJ2-7
d_call: -
cdr3_length: 16

cdr3_nt: TGCAGTGCAACTCTTAGCGGGAGGGCCTACAATGAGCAGTTCTTC
cdr3_aa: CSATLSGRAYNEQFF
v_call: TRBV20-1
clone_size: -
j_call: TRBJ2-1
d_call: TRBD2
cdr3_length: 15

cdr3_nt: TGTGCCACCAGCATTGGTATAGCGAATGAGCAGTTCTTC
cdr3_aa: CATSIGIANEQFF
v_call: TRBV15
clone_size: -
j_call: TRBJ2-1
d_call: -
cdr3_length: 13

cdr3_nt: TGTGCCAGCAGTTTATCAGGTTGGACCGGGATTGCGTCCAATGAGCAGTTCTTC
cdr3_aa: CASSLSGWTGIASNEQFF
v_call: TRBV28
clone_size: many
j_call: TRBJ2-1
d_call: -
cdr3_length: 18

cdr3_nt: TGCGCCAGCAGCCAGGGCGGGGATCTGCGGGGCTACACCTTC
cdr3_aa: CASSQGGDLRGYTF
v_call: TRBV4-1
clone_size: -
j_call: TRBJ1-2
d_call: -
cdr3_length: 14

cdr3_nt: TGTGCCAGCAATAGTCTAGCGGGCAATGAGCAGTTCTTC
cdr3_aa: CASNSLAGNEQFF
v_call: TRBV12-3/TRBV12-4
clone_size: many
j_call: TRBJ2-1
d_call: TRBD2
cdr3_length: 13

cdr3_nt: TGTGCCAGCAGCCGTCGGACTAGCGGGATGGTGGGGGGGGAGACCCAGTACTTC
cdr3_aa: CASSRRTSGMVGGETQYF
v_call: TRBV7-8
clone_size: many
j_call: TRBJ2-5
d_call: TRBD2
cdr3_length: 18

cdr3_nt: TGTGCTAGTGGTTTGGCCGACAGGGACTCCCGCCCGAACACCGGGGAGCTGTTTTTT
cdr3_aa: CASGLADRDSRPNTGELFF
v_call: TRBV12-5
clone_size: few
j_call: TRBJ2-2
d_call: -
cdr3_length: 19

cdr3_nt: TGTGCCAGCAGCTTCGTGGGTGGAAACACCGGGGAGCTGTTTTTT
cdr3_aa: CASSFVGGNTGELFF
v_call: TRBV5-4
clone_size: few
j_call: TRBJ2-2
d_call: -
cdr3_length: 15

cdr3_nt: TGCAGTGCTAGAGACCCAGGGGGAAGGGCCCAAGAGACCCAGTACTTC
cdr3_aa: CSARDPGGRAQETQYF
v_call: TRBV20-1
clone_size: many
j_call: TRBJ2-5
d_call: TRBD1
cdr3_length: 16

cdr3_nt: TGTGCCAGCAGCTTAGCGCGGGACGGGAGCACAGATACGCAGTATTTT
cdr3_aa: CASSLARDGSTDTQYF
v_call: TRBV7-8
clone_size: many
j_call: TRBJ2-3
d_call: -
cdr3_length: 16

cdr3_nt: TGTGCCAGCCGGGGTTGGGGGGACCAAGAGACCCAGTACTTC
cdr3_aa: CASRGWGDQETQYF
v_call: TRBV28
clone_size: many
j_call: TRBJ2-5
d_call: -
cdr3_length: 14

cdr3_nt: TGTGCCAGTAGTATAGCCCCATATGGGGGGGGCGCATATCAGCCCCAGCATTTT
cdr3_aa: CASSIAPYGGGAYQPQHF
v_call: TRBV19
clone_size: once
j_call: TRBJ1-5
d_call: -
cdr3_length: 18

cdr3_nt: TGTGCCAGCAGCCCGTCTAGGGGGCAGGAGACCCAGTACTTC
cdr3_aa: CASSPSRGQETQYF
v_call: TRBV11-2
clone_size: many
j_call: TRBJ2-5
d_call: TRBD1
cdr3_length: 14

cdr3_nt: TGCAGTGCTAGAGATCATGTCAGTCCTATCGGTCAGCCCCAGCATTTT
cdr3_aa: CSARDHVSPIGQPQHF
v_call: TRBV20-1
clone_size: few
j_call: TRBJ1-5
d_call: -
cdr3_length: 16

cdr3_nt: TGTGCCAGCTCACCACCGTCGGGAGAGACCCAGTACTTC
cdr3_aa: CASSPPSGETQYF
v_call: TRBV18
clone_size: -
j_call: TRBJ2-5
d_call: -
cdr3_length: 13

cdr3_nt: TGCGCCAGCAGTGGGCCCGCAGACAACACTGAAGCTTTCTTT
cdr3_aa: CASSGPADNTEAFF
v_call: TRBV10-2
clone_size: many
j_call: TRBJ1-1
d_call: -
cdr3_length: 14

cdr3_nt: TGTGCCAGCAGCCTTACTAGCGGGAGTATGGATGAGCAGTTCTTC
cdr3_aa: CASSLTSGSMDEQFF
v_call: TRBV6-4
clone_size: -
j_call: TRBJ2-1
d_call: TRBD2
cdr3_length: 15

cdr3_nt: TGTGCCAGCAGCGTAGAAGGACTAGCGGGAGCTAGCTCCTACAATGAGCAGTTCTTC
cdr3_aa: CASSVEGLAGASSYNEQFF
v_call: TRBV9
clone_size: few
j_call: TRBJ2-1
d_call: TRBD2
cdr3_length: 19